The 9 T cell receptor beta chains presented below share a single source sample, sequenced in a study of blood T cell repertoires in COVID-19. TCRdb's copy holds only in-frame clones and misses some; the assay was immunoSEQ multiplex PCR. The sample has about 410,000 clones, about 92% seen once. The sequencing input was PBMCs or T cells enriched from blood (not recorded which). The origin of the receptors is a man between 18 and 35 years old who had recovered from COVID-19.

This clone occurred once. The chain couples TRBV2 to TRBJ1-1, with 7 bases identical to TRBD1. CDR1 SNHLY and CDR2 FYNNEI come from the germline V gene. The CDR3 loop spans 13 amino acids. Unmatched junction bases numbered 11, after V lost 8 bases and J lost 8 bases. In DNA, the CDR3 is TGTGCCAGCGGTCGGGACAGACAGAACGAAGCTTTCTTT. Its translation is CASGRDRQNEAFF.

The rearrangement uses TRBV29-1 and TRBJ1-5; 7 bases agree with TRBD1. The germline V gene has CDR1 SQVTM and CDR2 ANQGSEA. CDR3 length: 13 residues. V dropped 4 bases and J dropped 3; count of bases not matched to a gene: 3. CDR3 residues: CSVGQGINQPQHF. Written as DNA, the CDR3 is TGCAGCGTTGGACAGGGCATCAATCAGCCCCAGCATTTT.

This chain links TRBV29-1 with TRBJ1-1, with a tentative D call TRBD1 (6 bases). V lost 8 bases to trimming and J lost 1 base, with 14 bases between them. The CDR3 has 13 residues. CDR1 is SQVTM, CDR2 ANQGSEA, per germline. CDR3 in amino acids: CSSWTEENTEAFF. Here the CDR3 DNA reads TGCAGCTCCTGGACAGAGGAGAACACTGAAGCTTTCTTT.

The gene calls are TRBV13 and TRBJ2-2; D might be TRBD1 (6 bases). Per the germline V gene, CDR1 is PRHDT and CDR2 is FYEKMQ (reference sequence). Trimming removed 5 bases at V and 2 bases at J, with 27 bases between. The CDR3 has 20 amino acids. The CDR3 sequence: CASSSDPGTPSRRNTGELFF. The DNA for the CDR3 is TGTGCCAGCAGCAGCGACCCCGGGACACCCTCACGTAGAAACACCGGGGAGCTGTTTTTT.

V gene TRBV5-4 combines with J gene TRBJ2-7; a weak D match, TRBD1 (5 bases). V was cut by 1 base and J by 3 bases, with 8 bases left in between. This CDR3 comprises 13 residues. Germline CDR1 reads SGHNT; CDR2 reads YYREEE (reference sequence). CDR3 DNA: TGTGCCAGCAGCTTGCCCCAGGGCTACGAGCAGTACTTC. It specifies CASSLPQGYEQYF.

The CDR3 nucleotides are TGCGCCAGCAGCCCAGAGATAGCGGGAGCCATGACTCCTGAGCAGTTCTTC. Translating gives CASSPEIAGAMTPEQFF. The V gene is TRBV4-1, the J gene TRBJ2-1; 9 bases align to TRBD2. From germline, CDR1 is MGHRA and CDR2 YSYEKL. With 4 bases clipped from V and 9 bases from J, the junction kept 16 bases outside the gene matches. The CDR3 covers 17 residues.

The rearrangement links TRBV19 to TRBJ1-5; tentative D call: TRBD1 (5 bases). Germline assignment: CDR1 LNHDA and CDR2 SQIVND (reference sequence). V lost 5 bases and J 5 bases, leaving 10 bases between the germline ends. The CDR3 runs to 13 residues. The CDR3 nucleotides are TGTGCCAGTAGTGGGCAGGGCGATCAGCCCCAGCATTTT. This encodes CASSGQGDQPQHF.

The genes are TRBV11-2 and TRBJ2-7; D perhaps matches TRBD1 (6 bases). This CDR3 contains 15 residues. V was cut by 0 bases and J by 4 bases, with 13 bases left in between. CDR1 is SGHAT and CDR2 is FQNNGV in the germline V gene. CDR3 coding DNA: TGTGCCAGCAGCTTAGAATCCGGACAGCAGTACGAGCAGTACTTC. As protein: CASSLESGQQYEQYF.

The chain carries TRBV6-5 and TRBJ2-7; maybe TRBD2 (5 bases). Between the trimmed V and J ends, which lost 7 bases and 4 bases, there was a span of 11 bases. CDR3 length: 12 residues. Germline CDR1 MNHEY, CDR2 SVGAGI. This chain's CDR3 is CASMTKRYEQYF. In DNA form, the CDR3 reads TGTGCCAGCATGACCAAGCGGTACGAGCAGTACTTC.